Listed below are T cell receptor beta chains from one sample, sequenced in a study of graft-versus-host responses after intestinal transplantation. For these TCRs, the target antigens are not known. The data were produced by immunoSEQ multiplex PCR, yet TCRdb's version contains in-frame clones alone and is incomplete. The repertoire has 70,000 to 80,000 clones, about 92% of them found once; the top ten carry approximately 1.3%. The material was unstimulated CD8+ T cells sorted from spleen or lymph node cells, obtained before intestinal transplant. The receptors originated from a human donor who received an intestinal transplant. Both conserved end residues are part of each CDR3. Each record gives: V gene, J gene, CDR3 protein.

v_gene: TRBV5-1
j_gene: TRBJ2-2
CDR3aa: CASSPTSGGNTGELFF

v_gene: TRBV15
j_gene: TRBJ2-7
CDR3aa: CATSRDRGGYEQYF

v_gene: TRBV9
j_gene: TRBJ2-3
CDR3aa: CASSVAAGGLYSTQYF

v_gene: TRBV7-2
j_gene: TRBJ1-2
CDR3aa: CASSLVSGSGYTF

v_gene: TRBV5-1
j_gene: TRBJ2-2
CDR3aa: CASSAPQGMVAGELFF

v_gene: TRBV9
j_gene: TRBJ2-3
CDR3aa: CASSVGGSGADTQYF

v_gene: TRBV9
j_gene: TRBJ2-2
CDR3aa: CASRPGSNTGELFF

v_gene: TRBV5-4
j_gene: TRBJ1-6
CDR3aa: CASSLKGGDGSPLHF

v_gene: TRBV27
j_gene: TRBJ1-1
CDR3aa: CASSPPFRGLGYTEAFF

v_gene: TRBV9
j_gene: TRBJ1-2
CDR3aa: CASSDDPGQSSYGYTF

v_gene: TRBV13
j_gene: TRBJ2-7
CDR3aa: CASSLTLPPYEQYF

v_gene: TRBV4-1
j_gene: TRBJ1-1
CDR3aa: CASSQAGTGALNTEAFF

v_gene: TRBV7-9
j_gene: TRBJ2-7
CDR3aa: CASSLIVRHEQYF

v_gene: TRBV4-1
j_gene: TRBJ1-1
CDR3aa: CASSRTGEPNTEAFF

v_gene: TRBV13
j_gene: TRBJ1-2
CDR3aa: CASSLDATGLATGGYTF

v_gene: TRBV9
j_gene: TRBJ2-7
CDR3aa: CASSGGGGPSYEQYF

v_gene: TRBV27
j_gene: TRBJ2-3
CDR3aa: CASSDPTLAGEQYF

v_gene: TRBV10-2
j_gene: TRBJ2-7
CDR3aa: CASSGGGGIYEQYF

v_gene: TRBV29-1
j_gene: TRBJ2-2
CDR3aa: CSVDLASGELFF

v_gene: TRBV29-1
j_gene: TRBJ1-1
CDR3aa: CSVEGQNTEAFF

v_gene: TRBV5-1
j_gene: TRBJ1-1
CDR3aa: CASSLAVRGTEAFF

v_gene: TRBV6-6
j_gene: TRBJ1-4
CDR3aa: CASSLRQGLEEKLFF

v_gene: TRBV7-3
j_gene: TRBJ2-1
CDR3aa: CASSPSGGSYNEQFF

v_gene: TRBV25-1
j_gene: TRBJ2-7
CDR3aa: CATQGYEQYF

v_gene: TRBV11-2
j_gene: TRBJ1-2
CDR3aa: CASSSLAGGGRGGYTF

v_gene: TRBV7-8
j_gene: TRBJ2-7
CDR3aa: CASSYVSTGLGDYEQYF

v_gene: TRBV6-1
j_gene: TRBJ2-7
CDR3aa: CAGSGTGAYEQYF

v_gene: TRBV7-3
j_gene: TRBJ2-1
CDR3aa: CASSYRTGIYNEQFF

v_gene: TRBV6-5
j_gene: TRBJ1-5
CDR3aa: CASSYSGGGDQPQHF

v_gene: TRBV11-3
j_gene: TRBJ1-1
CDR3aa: CASSLGPGQEAFF

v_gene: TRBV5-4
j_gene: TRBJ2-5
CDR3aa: CASSLGVNRGETQYF

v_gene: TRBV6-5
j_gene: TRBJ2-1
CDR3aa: CASSRGTGSYNEQFF

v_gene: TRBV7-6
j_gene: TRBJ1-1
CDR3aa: CASSYSTGAEAFF

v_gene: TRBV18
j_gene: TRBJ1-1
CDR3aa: CASSPTGDEAFF

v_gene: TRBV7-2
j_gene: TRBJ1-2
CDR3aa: CASSLAWGQGNYGYTF

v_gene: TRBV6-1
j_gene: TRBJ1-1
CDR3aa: CASSETTAEAFF

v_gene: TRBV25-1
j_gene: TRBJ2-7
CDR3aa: CASTPGGIYEQYF

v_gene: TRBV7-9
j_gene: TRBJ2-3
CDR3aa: CASSYPGLASDTQYF

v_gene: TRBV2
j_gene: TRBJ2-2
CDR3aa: CASSEVAGGDTGELFF

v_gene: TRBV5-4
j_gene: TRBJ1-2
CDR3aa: CASSTTPQGERHYGYTF

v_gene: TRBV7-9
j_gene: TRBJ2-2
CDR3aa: CASSSSGGGTGELFF

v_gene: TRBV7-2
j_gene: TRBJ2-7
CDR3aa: CASSLGGRDRVRF

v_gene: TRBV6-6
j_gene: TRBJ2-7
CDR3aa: CASTSDRTAAYEQYF

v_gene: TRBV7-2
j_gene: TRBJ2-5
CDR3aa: CASSLVGSFEVETQYF

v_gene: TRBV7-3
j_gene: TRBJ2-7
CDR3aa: CASSLTGWTRDEQYF

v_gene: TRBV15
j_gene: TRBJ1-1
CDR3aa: CATSRQGGTEAFF

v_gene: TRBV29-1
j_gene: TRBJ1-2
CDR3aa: CSAPSVRGPGYTF

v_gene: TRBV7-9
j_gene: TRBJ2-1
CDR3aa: CASSRRTSGLYNEQFF

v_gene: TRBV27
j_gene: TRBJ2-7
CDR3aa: CASGLGTSGGYEQYF

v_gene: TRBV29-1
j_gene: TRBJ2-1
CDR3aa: CSVVAALSYNEQFF

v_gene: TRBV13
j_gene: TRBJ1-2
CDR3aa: CASSAAGTDLYGYTF

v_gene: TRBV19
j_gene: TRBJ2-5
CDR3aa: CASTGLAGGEETQYF

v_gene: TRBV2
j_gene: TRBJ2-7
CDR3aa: CASSEATGASGGPNPYEQYF

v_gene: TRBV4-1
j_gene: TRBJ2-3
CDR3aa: CASSPSLRGQEFTDTQYF